These 31 T cell receptor beta chains originate from one sample sequenced in a study of T-cell memory formation after mild COVID-19. TCRdb analysed the 5' RACE reads with MiXCR anew, one entry per CDR3 protein. The data contain hundreds of thousands of distinct CDR3 sequences, 20% to 25% of them singletons. The specimen was PBMCs or a T cell subset sorted from them (not recorded which). The source is an adult woman who had mild COVID-19 (a few samples of this study predate the infection). Cell type and time point are not known.

The chain has TRBV5-1 and TRBJ2-7; D is undetermined. This CDR3 has 15 amino acids. The germline V and J ends were trimmed by 0 bases and 0 bases, with 10 bases remaining between them. Germline loops: CDR1 SGHRS, CDR2 YFSETQ. CDR3 sequence reads: CASSLVAGPSYEQYF. The CDR3 DNA is TGCGCCAGCAGCTTGGTGGCCGGCCCCTCCTACGAGCAGTACTTC.

This clonotype was seen a handful of times. The CDR3: CASSSPLADLHNEQFF. The CDR3 DNA is TGTGCCAGCAGCTCCCCACTAGCGGACTTACACAATGAGCAGTTCTTC. The rearrangement links TRBV7-6 to TRBJ2-1; TRBD2 agrees at 8 bases. The junction had 10 bases not matched to a gene; V was cut back by 4 bases and J by 5 bases. CDR3 length equals 16 residues. Germline V CDR1 and CDR2: SGHVS, FNYEAQ.

The chain joins TRBV20-1 to TRBJ2-7, with 7 bases lining up with TRBD1. CDR1 DFQATT and CDR2 SNEGSKA come from the germline V gene (reference sequence). The ends lost 6 bases at V and 6 bases at J; junction bases unmatched: 14. The CDR3 spans 14 residues. The DNA of the CDR3 is TGCAGTGCCCCCGCGCGACAGGGAGCGGCCGAGCAGTACTTC. This codes for CSAPARQGAAEQYF.

The chain recombines TRBV5-1 with TRBJ2-7; D uncertain. CDR1 is SGHRS, CDR2 YFSETQ, per germline. CDR3 length equals 16 residues. V was pared by 2 bases and J by 0 bases, with 15 bases between. CDR3 protein: CASSFGFGQNSYEQYF. DNA of the CDR3: TGCGCCAGCAGCTTCGGGTTTGGGCAAAACTCCTACGAGCAGTACTTC.

This clonotype was recorded a few times. The J gene is TRBJ1-1, the V gene TRBV27, with 8 bases that match TRBD1. Per germline, CDR1 MNHEY and CDR2 SMNVEV (reference sequence). V shed 2 bases and J 4 bases; nucleotides not matched to a gene: 6. The CDR3 consists of 15 residues. CDR3 bases: TGTGCCAGCAGTTTAACCCGACAGGGGCGCACTGAAGCTTTCTTT. It is translated as CASSLTRQGRTEAFF.

The chain employs TRBV6-5 and TRBJ1-1, with a weak D call TRBD1 (5 bases). With 6 bases removed from V and 1 base from J, the gap between germline ends came to 21 bases. The CDR3 length is 17 residues. Germline-derived CDR1 and CDR2 are MNHEY and SVGAGI. CDR3 sequence reads: CASRRPEGTGGNTEAFF. The CDR3 DNA follows: TGTGCCAGCAGGCGACCCGAAGGGACGGGAGGGAACACTGAAGCTTTCTTT.

This clonotype was seen only a few times. V and J are TRBV6-2 or TRBV6-3 and TRBJ1-1; unclear D gene. The CDR3 runs to 14 residues. Germline V gene lookup returns CDR1 MNHEY and CDR2 SVGEGT. Trimming left V 6 bases short and J 6 bases short, with 17 bases between. The CDR3 bases are TGTGCCAGCAGCCCGAGTGGGCCTTCATCTGAAGCTTTCTTT. This encodes CASSPSGPSSEAFF.

On this clonotype itself: Given a much more abundant clone one base away, this may be a read error. The genes are TRBV24-1 and TRBJ2-3; no clear D. This CDR3 contains 11 residues. Germline V lookup: CDR1 KGHDR, CDR2 SFDVKD. V lost 8 bases and J 6 bases, leaving 8 bases between the germline ends. CDR3 sequence: CATIVKDTQYF. In DNA, the CDR3 is TGTGCCACCATTGTTAAGGATACGCAGTATTTT.

This clonotype was picked up a small number of times. The V gene is TRBV9, the J gene TRBJ1-5, with D maybe TRBD1 (6 bases). The CDR3 loop spans 16 amino acids. V lost 3 bases to trimming and J lost 0 bases, with 13 bases between them. The germline V gene has CDR1 SGDLS and CDR2 YYNGEE. The CDR3 sequence: CASSAGTGNSNQPQHF. The CDR3 nucleotides are TGTGCCAGCAGCGCCGGCACAGGGAATAGCAATCAGCCCCAGCATTTT.

Concerning this clonotype itself: A junction boundary mismatches the germline segment, possibly from a read error. The chain recombines TRBV18 with TRBJ2-5, with D hard to call. Germline CDR1 KGHSH, CDR2 LQKENI. CDR3 size: 12 residues. The CDR3, as DNA: TGTGCCAGCTCATCACCGGAGGAGACCCAGTACTTC. This translates into CASSSPEETQYF. Together with reference TRBV18 and TRBJ2-5, the CDR3 gives the full variable domain: NAGVMQNPRHLVRRRGQEARLRCSPMKGHSHVYWYRQLPEEGLKFMVYLQKENIIDESGMPKERFSAEFPKEGPSILRIQQVVRGDSAAYFCASSSPEETQYFGPGTRLLVL.

This clonotype was recorded a few times. The chain links TRBV28 to TRBJ1-2; the D gene is possibly TRBD1 (5 bases). V was pared by 6 bases and J by 5 bases, with 16 bases between. The CDR3 has 14 amino acids. Looked up from germline, CDR1 is MDHEN and CDR2 is SYDVKM. The CDR3 sequence: CASRLNGALYGYTF. The CDR3 DNA is TGTGCCAGCAGACTAAACGGGGCCCTGTATGGCTACACCTTC.

A word on this clonotype: A junction boundary mismatches the germline segment, possibly from a read error. The CDR3 DNA sequence: TGTGCCAGGAGCGTAGGAGGCAGTTCCATCTACAATGAGCAGTTCTTC. It translates to CARSVGGSSIYNEQFF. The chain joins TRBV9 to TRBJ2-1; D might be TRBD2 (5 bases). The CDR3 totals 16 residues. Germline loops: CDR1 SGDLS, CDR2 YYNGEE.

The rearrangement links TRBV4-2 to TRBJ2-1; 7 nucleotides match TRBD2. This CDR3 has 15 amino acids. J gave up 8 bases and V 4 bases, and 11 bases lay outside the gene matches. Germline CDR1 and CDR2: LGHNA and YNFKEQ. CDR3 region: CASSPSTSRRDEQFF. CDR3 DNA sequence: TGTGCCAGCAGCCCCTCGACTAGCCGACGCGATGAGCAGTTCTTC.

The chain has TRBV10-3 and TRBJ2-7; D ambiguous. There are 15 residues in the CDR3. Germline lookup yields CDR1 ENHRY and CDR2 SYGVKD. With 6 bases removed from V and 1 base from J, the gap between germline ends came to 16 bases. Here the CDR3 reads CAIRSLQSQSYEQYF. The CDR3 nucleotides read TGTGCCATCAGATCATTACAAAGCCAATCCTACGAGCAGTACTTC.

The chain combines TRBV7-2 with TRBJ2-3; 8 bases map to TRBD2. The J segment lost 5 bases and the V segment lost 7 bases, leaving 8 bases of the junction unmatched. The CDR3 extends over 14 amino acids. CDR1 is SGHTA and CDR2 is FQGNSA in the germline V gene. The DNA of the CDR3 is TGTGCCAGCAATCTAGCGGGCTTGATAGATACGCAGTATTTT. Translated, it gives CASNLAGLIDTQYF.

This clonotype has just one count. This chain joins TRBV6-1 and TRBJ1-2; D perhaps matches TRBD1 (5 bases). The CDR3 contains 13 residues. V lost 11 bases to trimming and J lost 2 bases, with 15 bases between them. Germline CDR1 and CDR2: MNHNS and SASEGT. This CDR3 is CAGTVSLNYGYTF. The DNA for the CDR3 is TGTGCCGGGACGGTCAGTCTCAACTATGGCTACACCTTC.

The chain joins TRBV5-1 to TRBJ2-7, with 9 bases matching TRBD1. This CDR3 is built from 15 residues. With V trimmed by 1 base and J by 1 base, 3 bases remained unmatched. Germline lookup yields CDR1 SGHRS and CDR2 YFSETQ. CDR3 sequence: CASSLQGQGSYEQYF. CDR3 DNA sequence: TGCGCCAGCAGCTTGCAGGGACAGGGATCCTACGAGCAGTACTTC. Full variable domain (outside the CDR3, taken from reference TRBV5-1 and TRBJ2-7): KAGVTQTPRYLIKTRGQQVTLSCSPISGHRSVSWYQQTPGQGLQFLFEYFSETQRNKGNFPGRFSGRQFSNSRSEMNVSTLELGDSALYLCASSLQGQGSYEQYFGPGTRLTVT.

This clonotype was counted a few times. The CDR3 nucleotides read TGTGCCAGCAGCCAAGGACAGCCGGGGGAGCAGTACTTC. Translated, it gives CASSQGQPGEQYF. The genes are TRBV3-1 and TRBJ2-7; D may be TRBD1 or TRBD2 (5 bases each). The CDR3 extends over 13 amino acids. Germline V gene data show CDR1 as LGHDT and CDR2 as YNNKEL (reference sequence). V lost 1 base, J lost 7 bases, and 11 bases lay in between.

The chain uses TRBV7-7 and TRBJ2-1; tentatively, D is TRBD2 (6 bases). Germline V gene sequence: CDR1 SSHAT, CDR2 FNYEAQ (reference sequence). The CDR3 covers 13 residues. V was cut by 5 bases and J by 8 bases, with 13 bases left in between. Here the CDR3 reads CASSALASHEQFF. As DNA, the CDR3 is TGTGCCAGCAGCGCACTAGCATCCCATGAGCAGTTCTTC.

The CDR3 DNA follows: TGTGCCAGCAATCCAGAAGCTTCCTACAATGAGCAGTTCTTC. It translates to CASNPEASYNEQFF. The rearrangement uses TRBV6-6 and TRBJ2-1; D remains unclear. Per the germline V gene, CDR1 is MNHNY and CDR2 is SVGAGI (reference sequence). The germline V and J ends were trimmed by 7 bases and 1 base, with 11 bases remaining between them. The CDR3 consists of 14 residues.

The chain uses TRBV24-1 and TRBJ1-5, with 7 bases fitting TRBD1. This CDR3 region has 14 residues. Germline values: CDR1 KGHDR, CDR2 SFDVKD. J gave up 5 bases and V 6 bases, and 6 bases lay outside the gene matches. CDR3 region: CATSKGQCYQPQHF. The CDR3 DNA reads as TGTGCCACCAGTAAGGGACAGTGTTATCAGCCCCAGCATTTT.

The J gene is TRBJ2-3, the V gene TRBV5-1; D not resolved. The CDR3 contains 13 residues. Germline loops: CDR1 SGHRS, CDR2 YFSETQ. The V end was cut by 3 bases, the J end by 4 bases, with 9 bases between. The DNA of the CDR3 is TGCGCCAGCAGCTCAGACCTAGCAGATACGCAGTATTTT. This gives the protein CASSSDLADTQYF.

V gene TRBV6-1 combines with J gene TRBJ2-5; possibly TRBD1 for D (6 bases). V shed 6 bases and J shed 6 bases, with 14 bases lying between them. There are 13 residues in the CDR3. Germline V gene data show CDR1 as MNHNS and CDR2 as SASEGT. Here the CDR3 reads CASSTQGMQTQYF. CDR3 bases: TGTGCCAGCAGCACTCAGGGGATGCAGACCCAGTACTTC.

The chain links TRBV19 to TRBJ1-3; D is perhaps TRBD1 (5 bases). V lost 10 bases to trimming and J lost 1 base, with 11 bases between them. CDR1 and CDR2 (germline): LNHDA, SQIVND (reference sequence). The CDR3 is 13 residues long. The CDR3 loop is CATDRGSGNTIYF. In DNA form, the CDR3 reads TGTGCCACCGATAGGGGATCTGGAAACACCATATATTTT.

The sample holds a few counts of this clonotype. The rearrangement links TRBV30 to TRBJ2-7; weak D call: TRBD2 (6 bases). The V end lost 0 bases, the J end lost 4 bases, and 13 bases lay between the germline ends. CDR3 size: 14 residues. Germline lookup yields CDR1 GTSNPN and CDR2 SVGIG (reference sequence). CDR3: CAWSVRELIYEQYF. CDR3 DNA: TGTGCCTGGAGTGTCCGGGAGTTGATTTACGAGCAGTACTTC.

The genes are TRBV20-1 and TRBJ1-2; D is ambiguous. The germline V and J ends were trimmed by 8 bases and 2 bases, with 3 bases remaining between them. Per germline, CDR1 DFQATT and CDR2 SNEGSKA (reference sequence). The CDR3 contains 9 residues. This chain's CDR3 is CSWNYGYTF. In DNA form, the CDR3 reads TGCAGTTGGAACTATGGCTACACCTTC.

The chain links TRBV20-1 to TRBJ1-2; D not certain. Germline V lookup: CDR1 DFQATT, CDR2 SNEGSKA (reference sequence). Trimming removed 0 bases at V and 6 bases at J, with 17 bases between. This CDR3 is 15 amino acids long. DNA of the CDR3: TGCAGTGCTAGAGATTCCGCGGCTCCGGCTCATGGCTACACCTTC. Its translation is CSARDSAAPAHGYTF.

This clonotype was seen at least ten times. The J gene is TRBJ2-5, the V gene TRBV19, with 7 bases lining up with TRBD2. Germline V lookup: CDR1 LNHDA, CDR2 SQIVND (reference sequence). Unmatched junction bases numbered 7, after V lost 4 bases and J lost 5 bases. This CDR3 spans 14 amino acids. The CDR3 sequence: CASSKSGTSETQYF. CDR3 DNA: TGTGCCAGTAGTAAGAGCGGGACCTCGGAGACCCAGTACTTC. The whole variable domain, filled in from reference TRBV19 and TRBJ2-5, reads DGGITQSPKYLFRKEGQNVTLSCEQNLNHDAMYWYRQDPGQGLRLIYYSQIVNDFQKGDIAEGYSVSREKKESFPLTVTSAQKNPTAFYLCASSKSGTSETQYFGPGTRLLVL.

This clonotype was observed a handful of times. The V call is TRBV7-9, the J call TRBJ2-5; 8 bases map to TRBD2. Germline CDR1 and CDR2: SEHNR and FQNEAQ (reference sequence). The V gene end was trimmed by 6 bases and the J gene end by 4 bases; junction bases not matched to a gene: 4. The CDR3 totals 13 residues. The CDR3 DNA sequence: TGTGCCAGCAGTAGCGGGACTCGAGAGACCCAGTACTTC. As protein: CASSSGTRETQYF.

This clonotype was seen a handful of times. V is TRBV4-2 and J is TRBJ1-1, with no clear D. The germline V and J ends were trimmed by 0 bases and 5 bases, with 13 bases remaining between them. In germline, CDR1 is LGHNA, CDR2 YNFKEQ. The CDR3 has 15 amino acids. The DNA for the CDR3 is TGTGCCAGCAGCCAAGAGTTGGAGGCCGGAACTGAAGCTTTCTTT. Its protein product is CASSQELEAGTEAFF.

This chain joins TRBV2 and TRBJ1-2, with TRBD1 matching 9 bases. The V segment lost 5 bases and the J segment 6 bases; nucleotides outside the gene matches: 7. The CDR3 has 14 residues. Germline V gene data show CDR1 as SNHLY and CDR2 as FYNNEI. The CDR3 coding sequence is TGTGCCAGCAGTTGGACAGGGGAATTGAATGGCTACACCTTC. Protein product: CASSWTGELNGYTF.